The 20 T cell receptor beta chains presented below share a single source sample, sequenced in a study of identical twins. TCRdb re-called the 5' RACE reads with MiXCR, one entry per CDR3 protein. The sample has approximately 620,000 distinct CDR3 sequences; under 9% are singletons. This sample also belongs to another study, concerning yellow fever vaccine responses in identical twins.

Sequencing was carried out using PBMCs. The receptor source for this set is a woman aged 18-29 years in good health.

This chain joins TRBV5-1 and TRBJ2-3; D gene uncertain. Trimming shortened V by 0 bases and J by 0 bases, and 8 bases separated the two germline ends. CDR1 and CDR2 from the germline V gene are SGHRS and YFSETQ. The CDR3 consists of 15 residues. The DNA of the CDR3 is TGCGCCAGCAGCTTGGTCGGCGTCAGCACAGATACGCAGTATTTT. It specifies CASSLVGVSTDTQYF.

This clonotype was counted a few times. J is TRBJ2-3 and V is TRBV7-2; D is undetermined. V lost 3 bases, J lost 2 bases, and 9 bases lay in between. This CDR3 is built from 14 residues. CDR1 is SGHTA, CDR2 FQGNSA, per germline. The CDR3 protein is CASSLGSLTDTQYF. In nucleotides, the CDR3 is TGTGCCAGCAGCTTGGGCTCCCTCACAGATACGCAGTATTTT.

As to this clonotype: One junction end does not reproduce the germline sequence, and a read error may be involved. V and J are TRBV7-9 and TRBJ2-7; maybe TRBD2 (5 bases). CDR3 length: 13 residues. In germline, CDR1 is SEHNR, CDR2 FQNEAQ (reference sequence). The CDR3 DNA follows: TGTACCAGCAGCTATCCCGGGGCCTACGAGCAGTACTTC. This encodes CTSSYPGAYEQYF.

The table lists this clonotype with a few counts. The chain recombines TRBV20-1 with TRBJ2-3, with D tentatively TRBD1 (6 bases). Trimming cost V 3 bases and J 1 base, with 11 bases left between them. CDR3 length: 14 amino acids. The germline V gene encodes CDR1 DFQATT and CDR2 SNEGSKA (reference sequence). This chain's CDR3 is CSARIRGRTDTQYF. As DNA, the CDR3 is TGCAGTGCTAGGATCAGGGGACGCACAGATACGCAGTATTTT.

The chain is built from TRBV6-2 or TRBV6-3 and TRBJ2-5; D assignment may be TRBD1 or TRBD2 (5 bases each). Germline assignment: CDR1 MNHEY and CDR2 SVGEGT. Trimming shortened V by 4 bases and J by 5 bases, and 17 bases separated the two germline ends. This CDR3 has 15 amino acids. The CDR3 region is CASSFTGAMGETQYF. The DNA of the CDR3 is TGTGCCAGCAGTTTTACCGGGGCCATGGGGGAGACCCAGTACTTC.

This clonotype was picked up a small number of times. The chain is built from TRBV18 and TRBJ2-5; D may be TRBD2 (6 bases). V was pared by 2 bases and J by 5 bases, with 21 bases between. This CDR3 is built from 17 residues. Looked up from germline, CDR1 is KGHSH and CDR2 is LQKENI. The CDR3 reads CASSPTPRRVVGETQYF. The CDR3 nucleotides are TGTGCCAGCTCACCAACCCCCCGGAGGGTCGTTGGGGAGACCCAGTACTTC.

This chain connects TRBV6-2 or TRBV6-3 to TRBJ2-7; D possibly matches TRBD1 or TRBD2 (5 bases each). Germline CDR1 and CDR2: MNHEY and SVGEGT. The ends were cut back, 0 bases at V and 7 bases at J, with 22 bases in the middle. This CDR3 spans 17 amino acids. Written as DNA, the CDR3 is TGTGCCAGCAGTTACTCGAAGGGGTTGAGGGCGACGGGTGAGCAGTACTTC. Its protein product is CASSYSKGLRATGEQYF.

V and J are TRBV5-4 and TRBJ1-2; no clear D. The CDR3 length is 13 residues. Trimming removed 3 bases from V and 8 bases from J, with 14 bases in between. The germline gives CDR1 SGHNT, CDR2 YYREEE (reference sequence). The CDR3 nucleotides are TGTGCCAGCAGCTCCCCATTACTACGCGGCTACACCTTC. This encodes CASSSPLLRGYTF.

This chain uses TRBV7-9 with TRBJ1-1; D might be TRBD1 (6 bases). The ends were cut back, 8 bases at V and 3 bases at J, with 19 bases in the middle. Germline V CDR1 and CDR2: SEHNR, FQNEAQ (reference sequence). The CDR3 is 15 amino acids. The CDR3: CASSLVKGGHTEAFF. The CDR3 DNA sequence: TGTGCCAGCTCATTAGTAAAGGGGGGACACACTGAAGCTTTCTTT.

This clonotype appeared a few times. DNA of the CDR3: TGCAGTGCTAGAGAACAGGGGGCGCTGGGCAATGAGCAGTTCTTC. This codes for CSAREQGALGNEQFF. V gene TRBV20-1 combines with J gene TRBJ2-1; 9 bases are shared with TRBD1. The CDR3 spans 15 residues. Germline V gene lookup returns CDR1 DFQATT and CDR2 SNEGSKA (reference sequence). Unmatched junction bases numbered 6, after V lost 0 bases and J lost 6 bases.

This clonotype has ten or more counts. The rearrangement links TRBV12-3 or TRBV12-4 to TRBJ1-1, with 9 bases aligning to TRBD1. The CDR3 contains 15 residues. The V and J ends lost 7 bases and 1 base, in that order; junction bases with no gene match: 7. The CDR3 here is CASTGTGYGNTEAFF. As DNA, the CDR3 is TGTGCCAGCACCGGGACAGGGTACGGGAACACTGAAGCTTTCTTT.

The CDR3 here is CATSDPGTGGSPYEQYF. Here the CDR3 DNA reads TGTGCCACCAGTGATCCAGGGACAGGCGGCTCCCCCTACGAGCAGTACTTC. This chain links TRBV24-1 with TRBJ2-7, with TRBD1 matching 8 bases. The CDR3 sequence is 17 residues long. Germline V gives CDR1 KGHDR, CDR2 SFDVKD. Germline trimming cut 3 bases from V and 2 bases from J; bases unmatched to any gene: 11.

This clonotype was found a few times. The rearrangement links TRBV7-2 to TRBJ2-2, with TRBD2 as a possible D gene (5 bases). The germline V gene has CDR1 SGHTA and CDR2 FQGNSA. The CDR3 length is 16 residues. The V end lost 6 bases, the J end lost 4 bases, and 18 bases lay between the germline ends. The CDR3 is CASSNGKNLGTGELFF. The CDR3 DNA sequence: TGTGCCAGCAGTAACGGGAAGAACCTAGGCACCGGGGAGCTGTTTTTT.

Many counts were recorded for this clonotype. CDR3 residues: CASSQDPSSWSYNEQFF. DNA of the CDR3: TGTGCCAGCAGCCAAGATCCCAGCAGTTGGTCCTACAATGAGCAGTTCTTC. The chain uses TRBV3-1 and TRBJ2-1; the D is unclear. The V gene's germline CDR1 is LGHDT and CDR2 YNNKEL (reference sequence). This CDR3 has 17 residues. Trimming removed 0 bases at V and 1 base at J, with 13 bases between.

This chain joins TRBV19 and TRBJ1-4, with D perhaps matching TRBD1 (5 bases). Per germline, CDR1 LNHDA and CDR2 SQIVND (reference sequence). Trimming took 6 bases from V and 0 from J, leaving 11 bases between them. This CDR3 comprises 15 residues. For the CDR3, the DNA is TGTGCCAGTAGAGGGGAGTTTGCAACTAATGAAAAACTGTTTTTT. Residues: CASRGEFATNEKLFF. Full variable domain (outside the CDR3, taken from reference TRBV19 and TRBJ1-4): DGGITQSPKYLFRKEGQNVTLSCEQNLNHDAMYWYRQDPGQGLRLIYYSQIVNDFQKGDIAEGYSVSREKKESFPLTVTSAQKNPTAFYLCASRGEFATNEKLFFGSGTQLSVL.

This clonotype was detected only a few times. The J gene is TRBJ2-5, the V gene TRBV10-3; D might be TRBD1 or TRBD2, each matching 8 bases. CDR1 and CDR2 (germline): ENHRY, SYGVKD. V lost 10 bases to trimming and J lost 6 bases, with 33 bases between them. The length of the CDR3 is 18 residues. The CDR3 protein is CANSPGGIGTGRPKTQYF. Here the CDR3 DNA reads TGTGCCAACTCACCGGGGGGGATCGGGACAGGTCGTCCAAAGACCCAGTACTTC.

This chain connects TRBV3-1 to TRBJ2-5; the D gene could be TRBD1 or TRBD2 (5 bases each). V was shortened by 7 bases and J by 2 bases, with 14 bases between the two germline ends. Per germline, CDR1 LGHDT and CDR2 YNNKEL (reference sequence). The CDR3 contains 14 residues. The CDR3: CASTTRGAQETQYF. The DNA of the CDR3 is TGTGCCAGCACCACTAGAGGGGCACAAGAGACCCAGTACTTC.

On this clonotype itself: A read error is possible here, since a much larger clone lies one base away. The chain has TRBV29-1 and TRBJ2-1; D is unclear. Per germline, CDR1 SQVTM and CDR2 ANQGSEA. The CDR3 loop spans 14 amino acids. The CDR3 protein is CSAKFGFSYHEQFF. As DNA, the CDR3 is TGCAGCGCGAAGTTCGGGTTTTCCTACCATGAGCAGTTCTTC.

In this sample, this clonotype turned up a few times. The chain carries TRBV4-3 and TRBJ2-7; D may be TRBD2 (6 bases). Deletions cut 3 bases from V and 6 bases from J, with 18 bases between. This CDR3 is 15 amino acids long. Germline CDR1 LGHNA, CDR2 YSLEER. CDR3 in DNA: TGCGCCAGCAGCCAGGGACTCCTCGACCCGGTCGAGCAGTACTTC. Amino acid sequence: CASSQGLLDPVEQYF.

The chain couples TRBV6-1 to TRBJ1-2; 12 nucleotides align to TRBD1. This CDR3 contains 17 residues. Per the germline V gene, CDR1 is MNHNS and CDR2 is SASEGT. The V gene end was trimmed by 6 bases and the J gene end by 4 bases; junction bases not matched to a gene: 12. The CDR3 nucleotides read TGTGCCAGCAGAGGAGTAGAGGGACAGGGGGCCTTCTATGGCTACACCTTC. Amino acids: CASRGVEGQGAFYGYTF.